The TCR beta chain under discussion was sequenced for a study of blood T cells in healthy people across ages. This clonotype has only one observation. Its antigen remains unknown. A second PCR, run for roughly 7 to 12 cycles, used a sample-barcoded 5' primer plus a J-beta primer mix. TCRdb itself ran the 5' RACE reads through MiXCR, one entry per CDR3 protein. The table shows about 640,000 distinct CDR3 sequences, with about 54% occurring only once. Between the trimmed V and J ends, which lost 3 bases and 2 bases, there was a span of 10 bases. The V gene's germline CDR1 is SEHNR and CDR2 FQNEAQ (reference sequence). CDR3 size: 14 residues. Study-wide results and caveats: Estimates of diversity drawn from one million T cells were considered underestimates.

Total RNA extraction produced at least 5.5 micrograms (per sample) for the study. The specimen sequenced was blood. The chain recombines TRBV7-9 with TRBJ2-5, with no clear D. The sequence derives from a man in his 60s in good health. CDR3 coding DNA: TGTGCCAGCAGCTTTGCACAGAATCAAGAGACCCAGTACTTC. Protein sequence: CASSFAQNQETQYF.